Listed below are T cell receptor beta chains from one sample, sequenced in a study of spatial heterogeneity in lung cancer. TCRdb re-analysed the 5' RACE reads in MiXCR, keeping a single row per CDR3 protein. The sample contains roughly 760 distinct CDR3 sequences, about 9.6% of which appear only once. Sequenced here: lung tumor tissue, sampled at surgery. The receptors derive from a male donor with early-stage non-small cell lung cancer. CDR3s include the opening cysteine and the closing phenylalanine or tryptophan. A D gene is named only where the DNA matches it firmly. Rows may omit the clone size; those that give it use once, few, many or a size class.

CDR3aa: CACPPGQNTEAFF; CDR3nt: TGTGCCTGCCCCCCGGGACAGAACACTGAAGCTTTCTTT; v_gene: TRBV28; d_gene: NA; abundance: large; j_gene: TRBJ1-1
CDR3aa: CASSYRTVLGADTQYF; CDR3nt: TGTGCCAGCAGTTATAGAACGGTCCTGGGGGCAGATACGCAGTATTTT; v_gene: TRBV6-6; d_gene: NA; abundance: NA; j_gene: TRBJ2-3
CDR3aa: CASSRRDTEQFF; CDR3nt: TGTGCCAGCAGCCGCCGGGACACTGAGCAGTTCTTC; v_gene: TRBV14; d_gene: NA; abundance: NA; j_gene: TRBJ2-1
CDR3aa: CASSLAGERETQYF; CDR3nt: TGTGCCAGCAGCTTAGCGGGGGAAAGGGAGACCCAGTACTTC; v_gene: TRBV7-8; d_gene: NA; abundance: NA; j_gene: TRBJ2-5
CDR3aa: CASSPPGSNTGELFF; CDR3nt: TGTGCCAGCTCACCACCGGGGTCGAACACCGGGGAGCTGTTTTTT; v_gene: TRBV18; d_gene: NA; abundance: NA; j_gene: TRBJ2-2
CDR3aa: CASSAGYGYTF; CDR3nt: TGCGCCAGCAGTGCCGGCTATGGCTACACCTTC; v_gene: TRBV5-1; d_gene: NA; abundance: medium-sized; j_gene: TRBJ1-2
CDR3aa: CASSQSPQKRNYTGELFF; CDR3nt: TGCGCCAGCAGTCAATCCCCGCAGAAAAGAAACTACACCGGGGAGCTGTTTTTT; v_gene: TRBV23-1; d_gene: NA; abundance: large; j_gene: TRBJ2-2
CDR3aa: CATWTGWNQPQHF; CDR3nt: TGTGCCACTTGGACAGGGTGGAATCAGCCCCAGCATTTT; v_gene: TRBV28; d_gene: TRBD1; abundance: NA; j_gene: TRBJ1-5
CDR3aa: CARSSGQTYEQYF; CDR3nt: TGTGCACGCTCTAGCGGACAAACCTACGAGCAGTACTTC; v_gene: TRBV30; d_gene: TRBD2; abundance: NA; j_gene: TRBJ2-7
CDR3aa: CASSSGAGGETQYF; CDR3nt: TGTGCCAGCAGCTCCGGTGCGGGTGGGGAGACCCAGTACTTC; v_gene: TRBV7-3; d_gene: NA; abundance: medium-sized; j_gene: TRBJ2-5
CDR3aa: CASSLPASGGYTF; CDR3nt: TGTGCCAGCAGTTTACCCGCGTCGGGTGGCTACACCTTC; v_gene: TRBV12-3/TRBV12-4; d_gene: NA; abundance: few; j_gene: TRBJ1-2
CDR3aa: CSARSRTSTDTQYF; CDR3nt: TGCAGTGCTAGATCCCGGACTAGCACAGATACGCAGTATTTT; v_gene: TRBV20-1; d_gene: NA; abundance: medium-sized; j_gene: TRBJ2-3
CDR3aa: CSAAPSQPMGADTQYF; CDR3nt: TGCAGTGCAGCTCCCTCCCAGCCGATGGGCGCAGATACGCAGTATTTT; v_gene: TRBV20-1; d_gene: NA; abundance: medium-sized; j_gene: TRBJ2-3
CDR3aa: CASSLGGLYEQYF; CDR3nt: TGTGCCAGCAGCTTGGGGGGGCTCTACGAGCAGTACTTC; v_gene: TRBV5-5; d_gene: NA; abundance: NA; j_gene: TRBJ2-7
CDR3aa: CASWGGTAANYGYTF; CDR3nt: TGTGCCAGCTGGGGCGGGACAGCAGCTAACTATGGCTACACCTTC; v_gene: TRBV19; d_gene: TRBD1; abundance: medium-sized; j_gene: TRBJ1-2
CDR3aa: CASSLGGGETQYF; CDR3nt: TGTGCCAGCAGTTTGGGAGGGGGAGAGACCCAGTACTTC; v_gene: TRBV28; d_gene: NA; abundance: medium-sized; j_gene: TRBJ2-5
CDR3aa: CASTLGEGELFF; CDR3nt: TGTGCCAGCACCCTGGGGGAGGGGGAGCTGTTTTTT; v_gene: TRBV28; d_gene: NA; abundance: large; j_gene: TRBJ2-2
CDR3aa: CASSYGTTDYYEQYF; CDR3nt: TGTGCCAGCAGCTACGGGACTACGGATTACTACGAGCAGTACTTC; v_gene: TRBV7-9; d_gene: TRBD2; abundance: medium-sized; j_gene: TRBJ2-7
CDR3aa: CASSLTAPQNTGELFF; CDR3nt: TGTGCCAGCAGCTTAACAGCCCCACAGAACACCGGGGAGCTGTTTTTT; v_gene: TRBV7-3; d_gene: NA; abundance: medium-sized; j_gene: TRBJ2-2
CDR3aa: CASSQKTGTDFEKLFF; CDR3nt: TGCGCCAGCAGCCAAAAAACCGGGACAGATTTTGAAAAACTGTTTTTT; v_gene: TRBV4-1; d_gene: TRBD1; abundance: NA; j_gene: TRBJ1-4
CDR3aa: CASSISDRAWYEQYF; CDR3nt: TGTGCCAGCAGCATCTCCGACAGGGCTTGGTACGAGCAGTACTTC; v_gene: TRBV7-2; d_gene: TRBD1; abundance: few; j_gene: TRBJ2-7
CDR3aa: CASSQVSQYNSPLHF; CDR3nt: TGTGCCAGCAGCCAAGTGTCACAGTATAATTCACCCCTCCACTTT; v_gene: TRBV3-1; d_gene: NA; abundance: NA; j_gene: TRBJ1-6
CDR3aa: CASSLDQGLAKDEQFF; CDR3nt: TGTGCCAGCAGTTTAGATCAGGGACTAGCGAAGGATGAGCAGTTCTTC; v_gene: TRBV12-3/TRBV12-4; d_gene: TRBD2; abundance: medium-sized; j_gene: TRBJ2-1
CDR3aa: CASSRGTGNRPGLDEQFF; CDR3nt: TGTGCCAGCAGCCGTGGGACAGGGAATCGTCCTGGTCTGGATGAGCAGTTCTTC; v_gene: TRBV6-6; d_gene: TRBD1; abundance: NA; j_gene: TRBJ2-1
CDR3aa: CSARTTYEQYF; CDR3nt: TGCAGTGCCCGGACTACCTACGAGCAGTACTTC; v_gene: TRBV20-1; d_gene: NA; abundance: once; j_gene: TRBJ2-7
CDR3aa: CASSFQAGETQYF; CDR3nt: TGCGCCAGCAGCTTTCAAGCTGGAGAGACCCAGTACTTC; v_gene: TRBV5-1; d_gene: NA; abundance: hyperexpanded; j_gene: TRBJ2-5
CDR3aa: CASGRTRAPSGNTIYF; CDR3nt: TGTGCCAGCGGACGGACTAGGGCCCCCTCTGGAAACACCATATATTTT; v_gene: TRBV12-3/TRBV12-4; d_gene: NA; abundance: medium-sized; j_gene: TRBJ1-3
CDR3aa: CASSWEGNYFGNQPQHF; CDR3nt: TGTGCCAGCAGTTGGGAGGGCAACTATTTCGGCAATCAGCCCCAGCATTTT; v_gene: TRBV28; d_gene: NA; abundance: NA; j_gene: TRBJ1-5
CDR3aa: CSAPRVSTDTQYF; CDR3nt: TGCAGTGCTCCTAGGGTCAGCACAGATACGCAGTATTTT; v_gene: TRBV20-1; d_gene: NA; abundance: NA; j_gene: TRBJ2-3
CDR3aa: CASSFSSSWFYLSYEQYF; CDR3nt: TGTGCCAGCAGCTTTTCTTCTTCGTGGTTTTACCTCTCCTACGAGCAGTACTTC; v_gene: TRBV5-8; d_gene: NA; abundance: medium-sized; j_gene: TRBJ2-7
CDR3aa: CASSPDRGSEQYF; CDR3nt: TGTGCCAGCTCACCAGACAGGGGCTCCGAGCAGTACTTC; v_gene: TRBV18; d_gene: TRBD1; abundance: large; j_gene: TRBJ2-7
CDR3aa: CASSQGLSQYF; CDR3nt: TGTGCCAGCAGCCAGGGGCTTTCCCAGTACTTC; v_gene: TRBV4-2; d_gene: NA; abundance: NA; j_gene: TRBJ2-5
CDR3aa: CASSLPGQIYEQYF; CDR3nt: TGTGCCAGCAGCCTTCCGGGACAGATCTACGAGCAGTACTTC; v_gene: TRBV16; d_gene: TRBD1; abundance: medium-sized; j_gene: TRBJ2-7
CDR3aa: CASSLVSTGLDTQYF; CDR3nt: TGCGCCAGCAGCTTGGTGAGCACAGGGTTAGATACGCAGTATTTT; v_gene: TRBV5-1; d_gene: NA; abundance: medium-sized; j_gene: TRBJ2-3
CDR3aa: CASSLEGGASSYEQYF; CDR3nt: TGCGCCAGCAGCTTGGAGGGGGGGGCGAGCTCCTACGAGCAGTACTTC; v_gene: TRBV5-1; d_gene: NA; abundance: large; j_gene: TRBJ2-7
CDR3aa: CASSEWLGLGGTDTQYF; CDR3nt: TGTGCCAGCAGCGAATGGCTAGGACTAGGTGGCACAGATACGCAGTATTTT; v_gene: TRBV7-2; d_gene: TRBD2; abundance: NA; j_gene: TRBJ2-3
CDR3aa: CSASLGNYEQYF; CDR3nt: TGCAGTGCTAGTCTTGGTAACTACGAGCAGTACTTC; v_gene: TRBV20-1; d_gene: NA; abundance: medium-sized; j_gene: TRBJ2-7
CDR3aa: CASTLGQGYDTQYF; CDR3nt: TGTGCCAGCACCCTGGGACAGGGTTATGATACGCAGTATTTT; v_gene: TRBV7-9; d_gene: TRBD1; abundance: medium-sized; j_gene: TRBJ2-3
CDR3aa: CASNNGAYEQYF; CDR3nt: TGTGCCAGCAACAACGGAGCCTACGAGCAGTACTTC; v_gene: TRBV6-6; d_gene: NA; abundance: few; j_gene: TRBJ2-7
CDR3aa: CASSWQGPNTEAFF; CDR3nt: TGCGCCAGCAGCTGGCAGGGACCCAACACTGAAGCTTTCTTT; v_gene: TRBV5-1; d_gene: NA; abundance: medium-sized; j_gene: TRBJ1-1
CDR3aa: CASSLSRDRQETQYF; CDR3nt: TGTGCCAGCAGTTTATCCCGGGACAGACAAGAGACCCAGTACTTC; v_gene: TRBV27; d_gene: TRBD1; abundance: NA; j_gene: TRBJ2-5
CDR3aa: CASRSSGNTIYF; CDR3nt: TGTGCCAGCCGTTCCTCTGGAAACACCATATATTTT; v_gene: TRBV5-5; d_gene: NA; abundance: medium-sized; j_gene: TRBJ1-3
CDR3aa: CASSFEDRVNSPLHF; CDR3nt: TGTGCCAGCAGCTTCGAGGACAGGGTTAATTCACCCCTCCACTTT; v_gene: TRBV2; d_gene: TRBD1; abundance: medium-sized; j_gene: TRBJ1-6